The rows below give T cell receptor beta chains drawn from one sample of a study of T cells in Graves' hyperthyroidism and ophthalmopathy. MiXCR, run by TCRdb on the multiplex PCR reads, gives a single entry per CDR3 protein. The sample holds roughly 500,000 distinct CDR3 sequences, around a quarter seen once. Sequencing was done on a sample of blood. Receptors were obtained from a woman in her thirties with Graves' ophthalmopathy. Each CDR3 is given with its conserved first and last residue. D genes are given only for firm matches. Size is stated for part of the rows, as once, few or many counts, or as a class when the clone is expanded.

v_gene,j_gene,abundance,d_gene,len,CDR3aa,CDR3nt
TRBV6-1,TRBJ1-5,-,-,14,CASSTNIAISPQHF,TGTGCCAGCAGTACGAATATAGCAATCAGCCCCCAGCATTTT
TRBV20-1,TRBJ1-1,many,-,14,CSAISGGMNTEAFF,TGCAGTGCTATCTCGGGAGGCATGAACACTGAAGCTTTCTTT
TRBV2,TRBJ1-2,-,-,12,CASTGRAYGYTF,TGTGCCAGCACAGGGCGAGCCTATGGCTACACCTTC
TRBV6-1,TRBJ2-5,many,-,16,CASSDSGRLGPETQYF,TGTGCCAGCAGCGACAGTGGACGGTTGGGGCCCGAGACCCAGTACTTC
TRBV12-3/TRBV12-4,TRBJ1-1,many,-,12,CASSLGQGEAFF,TGTGCCAGCAGTTTAGGGCAGGGAGAAGCTTTCTTT
TRBV3-1,TRBJ1-2,once,-,16,CASSQERPRPYGGYTF,TGTGCCAGCAGCCAAGAGCGGCCGAGGCCTTATGGGGGCTACACCTTC
TRBV12-3/TRBV12-4,TRBJ2-7,-,-,13,CASRGDPTYGQYF,TGTGCCAGCAGGGGGGACCCGACTTACGGGCAGTACTTC
TRBV6-5,TRBJ1-1,many,-,12,CASLDRNTEAFF,TGTGCCAGCCTGGACAGGAACACTGAAGCTTTCTTT
TRBV6-1,TRBJ2-2,-,-,19,CASSGPPAGAPTNTRELFF,TGTGCCAGCAGTGGCCCCCCCGCGGGGGCCCCTACGAACACCAGAGAGCTGTTTTTT
TRBV28,TRBJ1-2,many,-,12,CASARADYGYTF,TGTGCCAGCGCCAGGGCGGACTATGGCTACACCTTC
TRBV2,TRBJ1-1,many,-,13,CASSRPDFTEAFF,TGTGCCAGCAGCCGCCCAGATTTCACTGAAGCTTTCTTT
TRBV30,TRBJ1-2,few,-,14,CAWSVQGAGFGYTF,TGTGCCTGGAGTGTACAGGGTGCAGGGTTCGGCTACACCTTC
TRBV12-3/TRBV12-4,TRBJ1-1,many,-,15,CASSLEGHSGTEAFF,TGTGCCAGCAGTTTAGAGGGACACTCGGGTACTGAAGCTTTCTTT
TRBV11-2,TRBJ2-5,many,-,13,CASSLGIGETQYF,TGTGCCAGCAGCTTAGGTATTGGTGAGACCCAGTACTTC
TRBV11-2,TRBJ2-7,many,-,14,CASSRGQGNYEQYF,TGTGCCAGCAGCCGGGGGCAGGGCAACTACGAGCAGTACTTC
TRBV10-3,TRBJ2-7,many,TRBD1,13,CAAGQGSSYEQYF,TGTGCCGCAGGACAGGGAAGCTCCTACGAGCAGTACTTC